This is a list of T cell receptor beta chains from one sample in a study of blood T cell repertoires in COVID-19. Some clones are missing from TCRdb's copy, which holds only in-frame ones; the method was immunoSEQ multiplex PCR. The sample yields more than 350,000 clones, about 89% seen once. Sequenced material: peripheral blood. Receptors were obtained from a woman aged 25 to 39 with COVID-19, enrolled during active disease. Both conserved end residues are part of each CDR3. D genes are given only for firm matches.

j_call d_call v_call cdr3_aa cdr3_nt
TRBJ2-5 TRBD1 TRBV5-8 CASSLRFFGTGGQETQYF TGTGCCAGCAGCTTAAGATTTTTTGGGACAGGGGGTCAAGAGACCCAGTACTTC
TRBJ2-3 - TRBV6-5 CASSNRVPDTQYF TGTGCCAGCAGTAACAGGGTCCCAGATACGCAGTATTTT
TRBJ2-7 - TRBV5-8 CASSLRGSYEQYF TGTGCCAGCAGCTTGCGGGGGTCCTACGAGCAGTACTTC
TRBJ1-1 TRBD1 TRBV28 CASSPTGGIEAFF TGTGCCAGCAGCCCGACAGGGGGGATTGAAGCTTTCTTT
TRBJ1-1 TRBD1 TRBV29-1 CSAWTGPREAFF TGCAGCGCTTGGACAGGGCCACGGGAAGCTTTCTTT
TRBJ1-4 - TRBV6-2/TRBV6-3 CASSFGGPTNEKLFF TGTGCCAGCAGCTTCGGGGGTCCAACTAATGAAAAACTGTTTTTT
TRBJ2-1 TRBD2 TRBV27 CASSLGVAGNNEQFF TGTGCCAGCAGCCTCGGGGTAGCGGGGAACAATGAGCAGTTCTTC
TRBJ2-7 - TRBV29-1 CSVEAAGLNEQYF TGCAGCGTTGAGGCGGCAGGGTTAAACGAGCAGTACTTC
TRBJ1-1 - TRBV18 CASSPPHLNTEAFF TGTGCCAGCTCACCACCACACCTGAACACTGAAGCTTTCTTT
TRBJ2-3 TRBD2 TRBV12-5 CASGRGGRNTDTQYF TGTGCTAGTGGTCGGGGGGGGCGAAACACAGATACGCAGTATTTT